These 25 T cell receptor beta chains were all obtained from the same sample, sequenced in a study of CD4 T cells in relation to SARS-CoV-2 and coronaviruses (dated by TCRdb to about 2021). The receptor library was made with the immunoSEQ multiplex PCR assay. TCRdb limited this immuneACCESS table to in-frame rearrangements with V and J called. A share of clones is missing; checked studies link under half to unresolved V genes, and the rest is unexplained. This sample is represented by tens of thousands of clones; 75% to 90% of them were singletons. Around 1.3% of the sample is in the top ten clones. CD4+ T cells from unexposed donors were collected before the COVID-19 pandemic (2011-2018). Sample: memory CD4+ T cells from PBMCs. The sample's cell subset or site, from its label and the paper: memory (non-naive) CD4+ T cells. The receptors come from a human donor in good health.

The rearrangement joins TRBV28 to TRBJ2-2; 11 nucleotides line up with TRBD2. In germline, CDR1 is MDHEN, CDR2 SYDVKM. V was pared by 7 bases and J by 0 bases, with 1 base of the junction left unmatched. The CDR3 contains 15 residues. CDR3 bases: TGTGCCAGCACACTAGCGGGAGCGAACACCGGGGAGCTGTTTTTT. Translated, it gives CASTLAGANTGELFF.

The chain joins TRBV20-1 to TRBJ2-1, with unresolved D. Trimming removed 0 bases at V and 7 bases at J, with 1 base between. The CDR3 consists of 10 residues. Germline values: CDR1 DFQATT, CDR2 SNEGSKA (reference sequence). The CDR3 here is CSARDNEQFF. In DNA, the CDR3 is TGCAGTGCTAGAGATAATGAGCAGTTCTTC.

This clone was seen a handful of times. The chain employs TRBV5-1 and TRBJ2-3; D unclear. The germline V gene has CDR1 SGHRS and CDR2 YFSETQ. The CDR3 is 13 residues long. V was trimmed by 0 bases and J by 9 bases, leaving 11 bases between them. CDR3 in DNA: TGCGCCAGCAGCTTGGCGGTTGTCGGAACGCAGTATTTT. This codes for CASSLAVVGTQYF.

This chain connects TRBV29-1 to TRBJ1-3, with D possibly matching TRBD1 (6 bases). Trimming removed 4 bases at V and 4 bases at J, with 11 bases between. The CDR3 is 13 amino acids. The germline CDR1 and CDR2 sequences are SQVTM and ANQGSEA. The CDR3 reads CSVGQGTGNTIYF. CDR3 nucleotides: TGCAGCGTTGGGCAGGGGACGGGAAACACCATATATTTT.

By its share, this clone is medium-sized (0.01 to 0.1%). J is TRBJ1-2 and V is TRBV16; D gene ambiguous. Trimming pared 3 bases from V and 8 bases from J, leaving 16 bases between. Germline CDR1 and CDR2: KGHSY and FQNENV. This CDR3 is 14 amino acids long. The chain's CDR3 is CASSHYREQWGYTF. As DNA, the CDR3 is TGTGCCAGCAGCCATTATAGGGAACAATGGGGCTACACCTTC.

V is TRBV9 and J is TRBJ2-1; TRBD2 aligns across 10 bases. Germline V gene sequence: CDR1 SGDLS, CDR2 YYNGEE. V was clipped by 4 bases and J by 3 bases; unmatched bases: 16. CDR3 length equals 19 residues. The CDR3 region has the DNA TGTGCCAGCAGCTTCAGGGGTCTAGCGGGAGCTTTGGGCTACAATGAGCAGTTCTTC. This translates into CASSFRGLAGALGYNEQFF. The whole variable domain, filled in from reference TRBV9 and TRBJ2-1, reads DSGVTQTPKHLITATGQRVTLRCSPRSGDLSVYWYQQSLDQGLQFLIQYYNGEERAKGNILERFSAQQFPDLHSELNLSSLELGDSALYFCASSFRGLAGALGYNEQFFGPGTRLTVL.

The V call is TRBV19, the J call TRBJ1-2; no clear D. V shed 1 base and J shed 7 bases, with 13 bases lying between them. CDR1 and CDR2 from the germline V gene are LNHDA and SQIVND (reference sequence). The CDR3 totals 14 residues. The CDR3, as DNA: TGTGCCAGTAGTATAGGATCCAGGTCGGGTGGCTACACCTTC. Translated, it gives CASSIGSRSGGYTF.

This clone is a singleton in its sample. The gene calls are TRBV28 and TRBJ1-5; no firm D call. In germline, CDR1 is MDHEN, CDR2 SYDVKM. The V end was cut by 4 bases, the J end by 0 bases, with 4 bases between. The CDR3 length is 13 residues. The CDR3 is CASSSHSNQPQHF. Here the CDR3 DNA reads TGTGCCAGCAGTTCCCATAGCAATCAGCCCCAGCATTTT. Full variable domain (remainder filled in from reference TRBV28 and TRBJ1-5): DVKVTQSSRYLVKRTGEKVFLECVQDMDHENMFWYRQDPGLGLRLIYFSYDVKMKEKGDIPEGYSVSREKKERFSLILESASTNQTSMYLCASSSHSNQPQHFGDGTRLSIL.

The genes are TRBV5-5 and TRBJ2-7; 8 positions agree with TRBD1. Germline loops: CDR1 SGHKS, CDR2 YYEKEE (reference sequence). The ends lost 3 bases at V and 4 bases at J; junction bases unmatched: 12. CDR3 length equals 16 residues. The CDR3 DNA reads TGTGCCAGCAGCTCTGGTCTCAGGACAGGGACTTACGAGCAGTACTTC. Protein sequence: CASSSGLRTGTYEQYF.

The chain carries TRBV5-1 and TRBJ2-3; a possible D gene is TRBD2 (5 bases). From germline, CDR1 is SGHRS and CDR2 YFSETQ. V was clipped by 0 bases and J by 5 bases, with 16 bases between them. This CDR3 is 16 amino acids long. The CDR3 spells CASSLAADLRGDTQYF. The CDR3 DNA follows: TGCGCCAGCAGCTTGGCGGCCGATCTACGGGGAGATACGCAGTATTTT.

The chain links TRBV7-9 to TRBJ2-3; D gene unclear. Between the trimmed V and J ends, which lost 2 bases and 6 bases, there was a span of 9 bases. This CDR3 is built from 13 residues. Germline V lookup: CDR1 SEHNR, CDR2 FQNEAQ (reference sequence). The CDR3 is CASSLHLGDTQYF. CDR3 nucleotide sequence: TGTGCCAGCAGCTTACATCTAGGGGATACGCAGTATTTT.

This clone has only one observation. This sequence joins TRBV3-1 (or the pseudogene TRBV3-2) and TRBJ2-3; no clear D gene. The CDR3 totals 16 residues. Trimming cost V 1 base and J 3 bases, with 14 bases left between them. From germline, CDR1 is LGHDT and CDR2 YNNKEL (reference sequence). CDR3 protein: CASSQVQTGQTDTQYF. The CDR3 DNA follows: TGTGCCAGCAGCCAAGTTCAAACCGGGCAAACAGATACGCAGTATTTT.

The chain has TRBV29-1 and TRBJ2-7; D is undetermined. V lost 6 bases and J 1 base, leaving 13 bases between the germline ends. CDR3 length: 13 amino acids. The germline V gene has CDR1 SQVTM and CDR2 ANQGSEA. CDR3 sequence (DNA): TGCAGCGTCGCTCCCGACCGTTCCTACGAGCAGTACTTC. Its protein product is CSVAPDRSYEQYF.

This clone was found once. V usage is TRBV30 and J usage is TRBJ2-7, with TRBD2 as a possible D gene (5 bases). CDR1 and CDR2 (germline): GTSNPN, SVGIG (reference sequence). Between the trimmed V and J ends, which lost 8 bases and 7 bases, there was a span of 15 bases. CDR3 size: 11 residues. The CDR3 is CAIGSRGEQYF. CDR3 sequence (DNA): TGTGCCATTGGATCCCGAGGGGAGCAGTACTTC.

Remarks on this clone: At one end, the junction sequence differs from germline, possibly due to a read error. V usage is TRBV7-8 and J usage is TRBJ1-2; D may be TRBD1 (5 bases). This CDR3 contains 13 residues. Germline CDR1 reads SGHVS; CDR2 reads FQNEAQ. The CDR3 here is CASSLAGSYGYTF. CDR3 coding DNA: TGTGCCAGCAGCCTAGCAGGGAGTTATGGCTACACCTTC. The variable domain in full, completed from reference TRBV7-8 and TRBJ1-2, reads GAGVSQSPRYKVAKRGQDVALRCDPISGHVSLFWYQQALGQGPEFLTYFQNEAQLDKSGLPSDRFFAERPEGSVSTLKIQRTQQEDSAVYLCASSLAGSYGYTFGSGTRLTVV.

The V gene is TRBV18, the J gene TRBJ2-5; 13 bases agree with TRBD2. The germline V gene encodes CDR1 KGHSH and CDR2 LQKENI. The junction had 5 bases not matched to a gene; V was cut back by 2 bases and J by 5 bases. The CDR3 runs 16 residues. DNA of the CDR3: TGTGCCAGCTCACCAGGACTAGCGGGAGCGGGGGAGACCCAGTACTTC. As protein: CASSPGLAGAGETQYF.

The chain employs TRBV18 and TRBJ2-7; the match to TRBD1 covers 7 bases. Per germline, CDR1 KGHSH and CDR2 LQKENI. The junction had 8 bases not matched to a gene; V was cut back by 2 bases and J by 4 bases. This CDR3 spans 15 amino acids. The CDR3 DNA sequence: TGTGCCAGCTCACCAGAATACAGGGGTACTTACGAGCAGTACTTC. Amino acid sequence: CASSPEYRGTYEQYF.

This clone turned up a few times. The V and J genes are TRBV29-1 and TRBJ2-1; the match to TRBD2 covers 9 bases. V lost 5 bases to trimming and J lost 8 bases; unmatched junction nucleotides: 13. CDR1 SQVTM and CDR2 ANQGSEA come from the germline V gene. This CDR3 is 15 amino acids long. The CDR3 loop reads CSVTFRLAEGDEQFF. The CDR3 bases are TGCAGCGTTACCTTCCGACTAGCGGAGGGTGATGAGCAGTTCTTC.

V gene TRBV3-1 (or the pseudogene TRBV3-2) combines with J gene TRBJ2-5; D call uncertain. The germline CDR1 and CDR2 sequences are LGHDT and YNNKEL (reference sequence). Trimming left V 6 bases short and J 3 bases short, with 23 bases between. CDR3 length: 17 residues. As DNA, the CDR3 is TGTGCCAGCAGTCTTCTGGGTGTGTTTTCCAAAAAAGAGACCCAGTACTTC. It is translated as CASSLLGVFSKKETQYF.

As for this clone: Compared with germline, one end of the junction differs, possibly owing to a read error. The gene calls are TRBV27 and TRBJ1-2, with D uncertain. The CDR3 covers 12 residues. Germline CDR1 MNHEY, CDR2 SMNVEV (reference sequence). CDR3 DNA sequence: TGTGCCAGCAGTTTACCGGGTGGGCCCCTGTACTTC. This sequence encodes CASSLPGGPLYF.

The chain combines TRBV6-4 with TRBJ1-2; TRBD1 matches at 9 bases. The trim removed 4 bases at V and 4 bases at J, leaving 4 bases unmatched. CDR1 is MRHNA and CDR2 is SNTAGT in the germline V gene. This CDR3 contains 14 residues. The CDR3 loop reads CASSAGQGSYGYTF. The CDR3 nucleotides read TGTGCCAGCAGTGCCGGACAGGGGAGCTATGGCTACACCTTC.

This chain connects TRBV5-5 to TRBJ1-3, with TRBD1 matching 12 bases. The J segment lost 0 bases and the V segment lost 2 bases, leaving 6 bases of the junction unmatched. From germline, CDR1 is SGHKS and CDR2 YYEKEE (reference sequence). The CDR3 contains 18 residues. CDR3 protein: CASSFGTGGGFSGNTIYF. The DNA of the CDR3 is TGTGCCAGCAGCTTCGGGACAGGGGGCGGCTTCTCTGGAAACACCATATATTTT.

The gene calls are TRBV7-2 and TRBJ2-3; D not resolved. CDR3 length: 15 amino acids. V shed 1 base and J shed 2 bases, with 10 bases lying between them. The germline CDR1 and CDR2 sequences are SGHTA and FQGNSA. CDR3 amino acids: CASSLVSITTDTQYF. The CDR3 DNA reads as TGTGCCAGCAGCTTAGTCAGCATCACCACAGATACGCAGTATTTT. The full variable domain, with the rest looked up from reference TRBV7-2 and TRBJ2-3, is GAGVSQSPSNKVTEKGKDVELRCDPISGHTALYWYRQSLGQGLEFLIYFQGNSAPDKSGLPSDRFSAERTGGSVSTLTIQRTQQEDSAVYLCASSLVSITTDTQYFGPGTRLTVL.

V gene TRBV3-1 (or the pseudogene TRBV3-2) combines with J gene TRBJ1-2, with D possibly matching TRBD1 (5 bases). V lost 1 base to trimming and J lost 5 bases, with 17 bases between them. CDR1 and CDR2 (germline): LGHDT, YNNKEL (reference sequence). This CDR3 has 16 amino acids. CDR3 sequence: CASSQVRGQGGYGYTF. The CDR3 region has the DNA TGTGCCAGCAGCCAAGTTCGGGGTCAGGGTGGGTATGGCTACACCTTC.

The V and J genes are TRBV10-2 and TRBJ2-7, with D possibly being TRBD2 (6 bases). V dropped 7 bases and J dropped 7 bases, with 23 bases sitting between them. Germline lookup yields CDR1 WSHSY and CDR2 SAAADI. This CDR3 has 15 amino acids. CDR3 DNA sequence: TGCGCCAGCATGGGACTCCGACTTGGAGGGAGAGAGCAGTACTTC. Its protein is CASMGLRLGGREQYF.